Here is one T cell receptor beta chain with its context. The data belong to a study of blood T cell repertoires in COVID-19. The table came from immunoSEQ multiplex PCR; TCRdb's copy has only in-frame clones and leaves some out. The sample has around 300,000 clones, around 91% seen once. Sequencing used PBMCs or T cells enriched from blood (not recorded which). The receptor comes from a young woman who had recovered from COVID-19.

Here the CDR3 DNA reads TGTGCCAGCAGCGCCTACAGGGACGAGCAGTACTTC. It yields the protein CASSAYRDEQYF. V gene TRBV2 combines with J gene TRBJ2-7; tentative D call: TRBD1 (6 bases). The CDR3 contains 12 residues. The V end was cut by 6 bases, the J end by 5 bases, with 11 bases between. CDR1 is SNHLY, CDR2 FYNNEI, per germline.